These 26 T cell receptor beta chains share one sample of origin, sequenced in a study of blood T cells in healthy people across ages. Then a second PCR, running roughly 7 to 11 cycles, was carried out with a sample-barcoded 5' primer and a J-beta primer mix. In TCRdb, the 5' RACE reads were re-called with MiXCR into one record per CDR3 protein. The sample has approximately 690,000 distinct CDR3 sequences, around 38% seen once. The sample taken for sequencing was blood. These receptors all stem from a man older than 75 in good health.

The rearrangement joins TRBV10-3 to TRBJ2-7, with TRBD1 identical over 7 bases. Germline CDR1 is ENHRY and CDR2 is SYGVKD. CDR3 length: 13 residues. Trimming took 6 bases from V and 3 from J; bases not matched to a gene: 5. The CDR3 sequence is CAISPGQVYEQYF. CDR3 nucleotides: TGTGCCATCAGCCCCGGACAGGTCTACGAGCAGTACTTC.

V usage is TRBV13 and J usage is TRBJ1-2, with TRBD1 as a possible D gene (5 bases). V gave up 0 bases and J gave up 7 bases, with 9 bases separating them. The length of the CDR3 is 13 residues. Germline V gene sequence: CDR1 PRHDT, CDR2 FYEKMQ (reference sequence). In nucleotides, the CDR3 is TGTGCCAGCAGCTTAGGCAACAGGAGTGGCTACACCTTC. Translating gives CASSLGNRSGYTF. The variable domain in full, completed from reference TRBV13 and TRBJ1-2, reads AAGVIQSPRHLIKEKRETATLKCYPIPRHDTVYWYQQGPGQDPQFLISFYEKMQSDKGSIPDRFSAQQFSDYHSELNMSSLELGDSALYFCASSLGNRSGYTFGSGTRLTVV.

The chain uses TRBV5-1 and TRBJ2-2, with D tentatively TRBD1 (9 bases). Trimming took 4 bases from V and 5 from J, leaving 18 bases between them. This CDR3 spans 16 amino acids. CDR1 is SGHRS and CDR2 is YFSETQ in the germline V gene. The DNA for the CDR3 is TGCGCCAGCAGCCCGGGAGGGACAGGGCATACCGGGGAGCTGTTTTTT. This translates into CASSPGGTGHTGELFF.

As to this clonotype: With a much larger clone just one base away, this may be a read error. V usage is TRBV3-1 and J usage is TRBJ1-6; D call uncertain. Germline-derived CDR1 and CDR2 are LGHDT and YNNKEL (reference sequence). The germline V and J ends were trimmed by 0 bases and 12 bases, with 12 bases remaining between them. The CDR3 consists of 14 residues. Here the CDR3 DNA reads TGTGCCAGCAGCCAAGAGGTGGGTACCAGACCCCTCCACTTT. It yields the protein CASSQEVGTRPLHF.

The J gene is TRBJ2-7, the V gene TRBV18; 11 nucleotides align to TRBD1. The CDR3 has 14 residues. The germline CDR1 and CDR2 sequences are KGHSH and LQKENI. The V gene end was trimmed by 3 bases and the J gene end by 6 bases; junction bases not matched to a gene: 4. CDR3 amino acids: CASSPGTGGLEQYF. CDR3 in DNA: TGTGCCAGCTCACCCGGGACAGGGGGGCTCGAGCAGTACTTC.

The gene calls are TRBV6-2 or TRBV6-3 and TRBJ2-7; 7 positions match TRBD2. This CDR3 is 14 amino acids long. V trimming: 6 bases; J trimming: 6 bases; junction bases outside the gene matches: 11. Germline V gene lookup returns CDR1 MNHEY and CDR2 SVGEGT. CDR3 in amino acids: CASSVPGGTIEQYF. The CDR3 DNA reads as TGTGCCAGCAGCGTCCCGGGGGGAACTATCGAGCAGTACTTC.

This clonotype was found a few times. The chain carries TRBV29-1 and TRBJ2-5, with 10 bases lining up with TRBD2. The CDR3 covers 13 residues. Losses at the gene ends were 3 bases for V and 7 bases for J; bases not matched to a gene: 5. Germline CDR1 and CDR2: SQVTM and ANQGSEA. CDR3 region: CSVEGLAMGTQYF. CDR3 in DNA: TGCAGCGTTGAGGGACTAGCGATGGGGACCCAGTACTTC.

The CDR3 coding sequence is TGTGCCAGCAGTTTAGCCCCTGGGGGGGGGGCCAATTCTCAATCGACCCAGTACTTC. This codes for CASSLAPGGGANSQSTQYF. The chain uses TRBV12-3 or TRBV12-4 and TRBJ2-5, with TRBD2 as a possible D gene (7 bases). This CDR3 comprises 19 residues. The V and J ends lost 0 bases and 7 bases respectively, with 27 bases between them.

The V call is TRBV20-1, the J call TRBJ2-1, with TRBD2 matching over 12 bases. Germline trimming cut 6 bases from V and 3 bases from J; bases unmatched to any gene: 9. The germline V gene encodes CDR1 DFQATT and CDR2 SNEGSKA (reference sequence). The CDR3 length is 16 residues. The CDR3 region is CSAEPRLAGVYNEQFF. As DNA, the CDR3 is TGCAGTGCCGAACCCAGACTAGCGGGAGTCTACAATGAGCAGTTCTTC.

This chain uses TRBV21-1 with TRBJ2-4. TRBV21-1 is an annotated pseudogene. This CDR3 has 16 residues. CDR3 in amino acids: CASSSSDRLAKNIQYF. Written as DNA, the CDR3 is TGTGCCAGCAGCAGCTCAGACAGGCTAGCCAAAAACATTCAGTACTTC.

This clonotype showed up many times. The chain is built from TRBV29-1 and TRBJ2-7, with TRBD2 matching over 10 bases. Per germline, CDR1 SQVTM and CDR2 ANQGSEA. The V and J ends lost 6 bases and 3 bases, in that order; junction bases with no gene match: 8. This CDR3 comprises 14 residues. The CDR3 sequence: CSVYTGLANYEQYF. CDR3 bases: TGCAGCGTCTATACGGGACTAGCGAACTACGAGCAGTACTTC.

This clonotype was counted a few times. The CDR3 nucleotides read TGCAGTGCTAGTCCCGGACAGGGGGATACGCAGTATTTT. It specifies CSASPGQGDTQYF. The chain is built from TRBV20-1 and TRBJ2-3; the match to TRBD1 covers 9 bases. This CDR3 is built from 13 residues. From germline, CDR1 is DFQATT and CDR2 SNEGSKA (reference sequence). Trimming took 3 bases from V and 6 from J; bases not matched to a gene: 4.

This chain uses TRBV15 with TRBJ1-5; D may be TRBD1 (5 bases). CDR3 size: 12 residues. Germline V gives CDR1 LNHNV, CDR2 YYDKDF (reference sequence). V shed 1 base and J shed 11 bases, with 9 bases lying between them. CDR3 region: CATSRAGGAQHF. As DNA, the CDR3 is TGTGCCACCAGCAGAGCTGGAGGGGCCCAGCATTTT.

This clonotype was counted between two and nine times. V is TRBV6-2 or TRBV6-3 and J is TRBJ2-1; no reliable D call. Germline CDR1 and CDR2: MNHEY and SVGEGT. This CDR3 is 14 amino acids long. V dropped 6 bases and J dropped 4 bases, with 13 bases sitting between them. The CDR3 sequence is CASRLWEPYNEQFF. DNA of the CDR3: TGTGCCAGCAGACTTTGGGAACCGTACAATGAGCAGTTCTTC.

The J gene is TRBJ2-1, the V gene TRBV15, with 7 bases that match TRBD2. Germline V gene data show CDR1 as LNHNV and CDR2 as YYDKDF (reference sequence). This CDR3 contains 14 residues. J was trimmed by 8 bases and V by 0 bases; bases with no gene match: 4. This CDR3 is CATSRDGGVYEQFF. The CDR3 DNA follows: TGTGCCACCAGCAGAGATGGGGGGGTATATGAGCAGTTCTTC.

This clonotype was recorded once. V gene TRBV7-2 combines with J gene TRBJ2-7, with 11 positions matching TRBD2. There are 16 residues in the CDR3. Looked up from germline, CDR1 is SGHTA and CDR2 is FQGNSA. The ends lost 1 base at V and 7 bases at J; junction bases unmatched: 9. In nucleotides, the CDR3 is TGTGCCAGCAGCTTAGTGGGGACTAGCGGTTCTGGTGAGCAGTACTTC. This translates into CASSLVGTSGSGEQYF.

This clonotype has a handful of counts. This rearrangement joins TRBV20-1 to TRBJ2-7; TRBD2 is a possible D gene (5 bases). The V end lost 5 bases, the J end lost 11 bases, and 16 bases lay between the germline ends. Germline V gene lookup returns CDR1 DFQATT and CDR2 SNEGSKA (reference sequence). The CDR3 is made up of 11 amino acids. The CDR3 is CSAHDISREYF. CDR3 sequence (DNA): TGCAGTGCTCACGACATTTCGAGGGAGTACTTC.

The chain uses TRBV13 and TRBJ1-2; TRBD1 is a possible D gene (6 bases). The V gene's germline CDR1 is PRHDT and CDR2 FYEKMQ (reference sequence). The V and J ends lost 6 bases and 1 base respectively, with 18 bases between them. The CDR3 has 16 residues. CDR3 amino acids: CASRATGRGLNYGYTF. CDR3 nucleotides: TGTGCCAGCAGAGCTACTGGCAGGGGACTTAACTATGGCTACACCTTC.

The CDR3 is CASSHDLDGSSYNEQFF. The CDR3 DNA reads as TGCGCCAGCAGCCACGATTTGGACGGGAGCTCCTACAATGAGCAGTTCTTC. V is TRBV4-1 and J is TRBJ2-1; a weak D match, TRBD2 (6 bases). The CDR3 spans 17 residues. Trimming pared 3 bases from V and 0 bases from J, leaving 15 bases between. The germline gives CDR1 MGHRA, CDR2 YSYEKL.

Only a few counts were recorded for this clonotype. The chain is built from TRBV18 and TRBJ1-5; TRBD1 agrees at 7 bases. V trimming: 3 bases; J trimming: 1 base; junction bases outside the gene matches: 0. Germline CDR1 is KGHSH and CDR2 is LQKENI. The CDR3 is 14 residues long. Written as DNA, the CDR3 is TGTGCCAGCTCACCGGGACAGAGCAATCAGCCCCAGCATTTT. The encoded protein is CASSPGQSNQPQHF.

CDR3 loop: CASKNPGGRNEQFF. CDR3 nucleotide sequence: TGTGCCAGCAAAAACCCAGGGGGCAGGAATGAGCAGTTCTTC. V gene TRBV6-2 or TRBV6-3 combines with J gene TRBJ2-1; TRBD1 aligns across 8 bases. The CDR3 contains 14 residues. The V segment lost 7 bases and the J segment 7 bases; nucleotides outside the gene matches: 9. CDR1 MNHEY and CDR2 SVGEGT come from the germline V gene.

This clonotype was recorded a few times. V is TRBV20-1 and J is TRBJ1-1; 7 bases match TRBD1. V dropped 8 bases and J dropped 0; count of bases not matched to a gene: 6. Germline V gene sequence: CDR1 DFQATT, CDR2 SNEGSKA (reference sequence). This CDR3 region has 13 residues. Here the CDR3 reads CSTTGMLNTEAFF. The CDR3 nucleotides are TGCAGTACGACAGGGATGTTGAACACTGAAGCTTTCTTT.

CDR3 in DNA: TGTGCCATCGTTGGAGCCCTTAACACTGAAGCTTTCTTT. This encodes CAIVGALNTEAFF. The J gene is TRBJ1-1, the V gene TRBV10-3; D remains unclear. CDR1 and CDR2 (germline): ENHRY, SYGVKD. The V end lost 8 bases, the J end lost 2 bases, and 12 bases lay between the germline ends. This CDR3 is 13 amino acids long.

A few counts support this clonotype. The genes are TRBV28 and TRBJ2-7; 8 bases match TRBD1. Germline V lookup: CDR1 MDHEN, CDR2 SYDVKM. V trimming: 2 bases; J trimming: 2 bases; junction bases outside the gene matches: 8. The length of the CDR3 is 16 residues. DNA of the CDR3: TGTGCCAGCAGTTTACTAGACAGGGGACAGCCCTACGAGCAGTACTTC. Amino acid sequence: CASSLLDRGQPYEQYF.

This rearrangement joins TRBV20-1 to TRBJ1-5, with unresolved D. CDR1 is DFQATT and CDR2 is SNEGSKA in the germline V gene (reference sequence). Deletions cut 6 bases from V and 5 bases from J, with 20 bases between. This CDR3 is 15 amino acids long. DNA of the CDR3: TGCAGTGCCGCCGCAGGTTGGGGAAGATATCAGCCCCAGCATTTT. Translated, it gives CSAAAGWGRYQPQHF.

This clonotype was counted only a few times. The genes are TRBV6-1 and TRBJ2-7; 11 bases line up with TRBD1. This CDR3 spans 17 amino acids. The germline V gene has CDR1 MNHNS and CDR2 SASEGT. V lost 8 bases to trimming and J lost 0 bases; unmatched junction nucleotides: 12. In nucleotides, the CDR3 is TGTGCCAGCCGGGGAGGACAGGGGGCTGCTTCCTCCTACGAGCAGTACTTC. Amino acids: CASRGGQGAASSYEQYF.